Following are 18 T cell receptor beta chains from one sample sequenced in a study of radiation and T cells in renal cell carcinoma. Time point here: blood 2 weeks post-SBRT. Regarding treatment: 15 Gy SBRT to primary tumor, nephrectomy 4 weeks later. Profiling relied on immunoSEQ multiplex PCR, and the TCRdb table lists in-frame clones only, not all of them. This table has 60,000 to 80,000 clones, roughly 82% appearing once. The sample here was blood, taken from a patient whose treatment included radiotherapy and nephrectomy. The receptors originated from a man aged 55-75 years with renal cell carcinoma.

V gene TRBV10-3 combines with J gene TRBJ2-7; D is unresolved. Deletions cut 0 bases from V and 5 bases from J, with 20 bases between. From germline, CDR1 is ENHRY and CDR2 SYGVKD. The CDR3 is 17 amino acids. The CDR3 bases are TGTGCCATCAGTGAGTCGAATAGGTTGGGATCAACCCACGAGCAGTACTTC. Its translation is CAISESNRLGSTHEQYF.

This chain uses TRBV4-2 with TRBJ2-7; TRBD2 is a possible D gene (6 bases). Trimming removed 6 bases from V and 4 bases from J, with 22 bases in between. CDR3 length equals 16 residues. CDR1 LGHNA and CDR2 YNFKEQ come from the germline V gene. The CDR3 DNA reads TGTGCCAGCAGATTAACCGCCGGGACTTCGAATTACGAGCAGTACTTC. Protein product: CASRLTAGTSNYEQYF.

The V call is TRBV11-3, the J call TRBJ2-2; 8 bases line up with TRBD1. Unmatched junction bases numbered 1, after V lost 4 bases and J lost 3 bases. The CDR3 extends over 14 amino acids. The germline CDR1 and CDR2 sequences are SGHNT and YENEEA. The CDR3 region is CASSSGQDTGELFF. The CDR3 bases are TGTGCCAGCAGCTCGGGACAGGACACCGGGGAGCTGTTTTTT.

The DNA of the CDR3 is TGCAGCGTTGAAGCCCCGACAGGGCGGGAGCAGTACTTC. Protein product: CSVEAPTGREQYF. The gene calls are TRBV29-1 and TRBJ2-5; D tentatively fits TRBD1 or TRBD2 (7 bases each). Per the germline V gene, CDR1 is SQVTM and CDR2 is ANQGSEA. CDR3 length: 13 residues. V lost 1 base to trimming and J lost 11 bases, with 17 bases between them. Variable domain in full (rest from reference TRBV29-1 and TRBJ2-5): SAVISQKPSRDICQRGTSLTIQCQVDSQVTMMFWYRQQPGQSLTLIATANQGSEATYESGFVIDKFPISRPNLTFSTLTVSNMSPEDSSIYLCSVEAPTGREQYFGPGTRLLVL.

This chain uses TRBV19 with TRBJ1-5; no clear D. The CDR3 covers 16 residues. V dropped 6 bases and J dropped 0 bases, with 15 bases sitting between them. Germline-derived CDR1 and CDR2 are LNHDA and SQIVND (reference sequence). The DNA for the CDR3 is TGTGCCAGTAGCACCGGATCGGCTCTTAGCAATCAGCCCCAGCATTTT. Its protein product is CASSTGSALSNQPQHF.

This chain uses TRBV2 with TRBJ1-1; D not resolved. Germline V gene lookup returns CDR1 SNHLY and CDR2 FYNNEI. The CDR3 consists of 13 residues. Trimming pared 4 bases from V and 2 bases from J, leaving 8 bases between. The CDR3 DNA reads as TGTGCCAGCAGTGTGAGGACCAACACTGAAGCTTTCTTT. This encodes CASSVRTNTEAFF.

The V gene is TRBV19, the J gene TRBJ2-4, with TRBD1 identical over 9 bases. V dropped 7 bases and J dropped 4; count of bases not matched to a gene: 2. From germline, CDR1 is LNHDA and CDR2 SQIVND (reference sequence). The CDR3 covers 13 residues. This chain's CDR3 is CASTGTGKNIQYF. In DNA, the CDR3 is TGTGCCAGTACTGGGACAGGGAAAAACATTCAGTACTTC.

The chain joins TRBV4-2 to TRBJ2-6; D unclear. Germline values: CDR1 LGHNA, CDR2 YNFKEQ. This CDR3 has 15 amino acids. The V gene lost 3 bases and the J gene lost 0 bases, with 6 bases spanning the gap. DNA for the CDR3: TGTGCCAGCAGCCATGAGATCTCTGGGGCCAACGTCCTGACTTTC. This translates into CASSHEISGANVLTF.

This chain links TRBV25-1 with TRBJ1-1, with D possibly matching TRBD1 (6 bases). CDR1 and CDR2 (germline): MGHDK, SYGVNS. There are 12 residues in the CDR3. Trimming pared 6 bases from V and 9 bases from J, leaving 14 bases between. The CDR3 spells CASRGGHLQAFF. The CDR3 DNA reads TGTGCCAGCAGAGGGGGGCACCTACAAGCTTTCTTT. Supplemented by reference TRBV25-1 and TRBJ1-1, the full variable domain reads EADIYQTPRYLVIGTGKKITLECSQTMGHDKMYWYQQDPGMELHLIHYSYGVNSTEKGDLSSESTVSRIRTEHFPLTLESARPSHTSQYLCASRGGHLQAFFGQGTRLTVV.

The chain employs TRBV2 and TRBJ1-2, with 7 bases fitting TRBD1. J was trimmed by 4 bases and V by 6 bases; bases with no gene match: 5. In germline, CDR1 is SNHLY, CDR2 FYNNEI. The CDR3 runs 13 residues. DNA for the CDR3: TGTGCCAGCAGGCTCAGGGGGACCTATGGCTACACCTTC. Protein product: CASRLRGTYGYTF.

The chain couples TRBV10-1 to TRBJ2-1; the D is unclear. The CDR3 length is 16 residues. Germline values: CDR1 WNHNN, CDR2 SYGVQD (reference sequence). V lost 3 bases, J lost 0 bases, and 12 bases lay in between. Written as DNA, the CDR3 is TGCGCCAGCAGTGACAAGGCCTGGAGCTCCTACAATGAGCAGTTCTTC. It encodes CASSDKAWSSYNEQFF.

The chain couples TRBV5-1 to TRBJ2-1, with D perhaps matching TRBD1 (5 bases). The length of the CDR3 is 13 residues. With 4 bases removed from V and 5 bases from J, the gap between germline ends came to 10 bases. CDR1 is SGHRS and CDR2 is YFSETQ in the germline V gene. The CDR3 reads CASSIGQNNEQFF. The CDR3 coding sequence is TGCGCCAGCAGCATCGGACAAAACAATGAGCAGTTCTTC.

This clone appeared a single time. The genes are TRBV5-1 and TRBJ2-5; 7 nucleotides agree with TRBD1. Trimming took 3 bases from V and 5 from J; bases not matched to a gene: 13. The CDR3 totals 16 residues. CDR1 SGHRS and CDR2 YFSETQ come from the germline V gene. This chain's CDR3 is CASSSNPGQPWETQYF. DNA for the CDR3: TGCGCCAGCAGCTCGAATCCGGGACAGCCATGGGAGACCCAGTACTTC.

The chain couples TRBV6-6 to TRBJ1-5; D not certain. The CDR3 extends over 14 amino acids. Germline V lookup: CDR1 MNHNY, CDR2 SVGAGI (reference sequence). Deletions cut 2 bases from V and 4 bases from J, with 9 bases between. CDR3: CASSYNPYNQPQHF. CDR3 DNA sequence: TGTGCCAGCAGTTACAATCCGTATAATCAGCCCCAGCATTTT.

This chain uses TRBV6-5 with TRBJ2-7; D gene ambiguous. The V gene lost 2 bases and the J gene lost 0 bases, with 5 bases spanning the gap. The CDR3 loop spans 13 amino acids. Germline lookup yields CDR1 MNHEY and CDR2 SVGAGI. Here the CDR3 DNA reads TGTGCCAGCAGTTACGCAAGCTCCTACGAGCAGTACTTC. Its protein is CASSYASSYEQYF.

The chain combines TRBV7-6 with TRBJ2-7; 7 bases are shared with TRBD2. V gave up 5 bases and J gave up 11 bases; unmatched junction bases: 9. The CDR3 length is 12 residues. Germline V gene lookup returns CDR1 SGHVS and CDR2 FNYEAQ. The CDR3 sequence: CASSPPGGFKYF. As DNA, the CDR3 is TGTGCCAGCAGCCCACCCGGGGGGTTCAAGTACTTC.

This clone was seen many times. The CDR3 loop reads CASSQVAGETQYF. In DNA form, the CDR3 reads TGCGCCAGCAGCCAAGTTGCGGGAGAGACCCAGTACTTC. The chain uses TRBV4-1 and TRBJ2-5, with D tentatively TRBD2 (5 bases). CDR3 length: 13 residues. The germline V gene encodes CDR1 MGHRA and CDR2 YSYEKL. V lost 1 base, J lost 4 bases, and 7 bases lay in between.

The genes are TRBV4-1 and TRBJ2-1; D not certain. The CDR3 spans 16 residues. The V and J ends lost 1 base and 5 bases respectively, with 15 bases between them. Germline V gene lookup returns CDR1 MGHRA and CDR2 YSYEKL. The CDR3 loop is CASSQGNQPRNNEQFF. The DNA for the CDR3 is TGCGCCAGCAGCCAAGGTAACCAGCCGAGAAACAATGAGCAGTTCTTC.